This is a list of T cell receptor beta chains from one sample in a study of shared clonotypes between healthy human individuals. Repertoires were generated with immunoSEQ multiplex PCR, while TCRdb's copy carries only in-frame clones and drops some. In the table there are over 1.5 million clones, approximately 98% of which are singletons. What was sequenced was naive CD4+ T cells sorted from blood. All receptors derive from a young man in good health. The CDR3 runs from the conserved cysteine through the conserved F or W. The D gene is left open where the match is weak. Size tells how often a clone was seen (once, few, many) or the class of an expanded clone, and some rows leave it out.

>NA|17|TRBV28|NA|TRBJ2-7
TGTGCCAGCAGTGAGAGGGGGGGGAACTCTAACTCCTACGAGCAGTACTTC
CASSERGGNSNSYEQYF
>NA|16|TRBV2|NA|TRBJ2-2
TGTGCCAGCAGTGAACTTGGACAGTCTTTCACCGGGGAGCTGTTTTTT
CASSELGQSFTGELFF
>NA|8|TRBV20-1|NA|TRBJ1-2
TGCAGTGCAATGAGGGAGACCTTC
CSAMRETF
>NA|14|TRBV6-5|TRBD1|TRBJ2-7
TGTGCCAGCCGACCTTACAGGGGCAGGGGCGAGCAGTACTTC
CASRPYRGRGEQYF
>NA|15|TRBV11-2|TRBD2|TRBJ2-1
TGTGCCAGCAGCTTAGATGGACTAGCGGACAATGAGCAGTTCTTC
CASSLDGLADNEQFF
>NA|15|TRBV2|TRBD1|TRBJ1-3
TGTGCCAGCAGTGTTGAAACAGGGGCTGGAAACACCATATATTTT
CASSVETGAGNTIYF
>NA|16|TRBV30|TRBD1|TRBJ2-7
TGTGCCTGGAGTACCTCCGGGACAGTCCGTTCCTACGAGCAGTACTTC
CAWSTSGTVRSYEQYF
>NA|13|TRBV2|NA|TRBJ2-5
TGTGCCAGCATAGGACCCATCCAAGAGACCCAGTACTTC
CASIGPIQETQYF
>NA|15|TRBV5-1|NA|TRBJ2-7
TGCGCCAGCAGCTTGGGCTCGGGTCGATCCTACGAGCAGTACTTC
CASSLGSGRSYEQYF
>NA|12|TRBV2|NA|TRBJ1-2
TGTGCCAGCAGTGAATCCCTCTCTGGCTACACCTTC
CASSESLSGYTF
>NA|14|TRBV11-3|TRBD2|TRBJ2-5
TGTGCCAGCAGCCCGGGACTAGCGGGGGAGACCCAGTACTTC
CASSPGLAGETQYF
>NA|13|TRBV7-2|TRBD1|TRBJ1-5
TGTGCCAGCAGCTTTCAGGGGGGTCAGCCCCAGCATTTT
CASSFQGGQPQHF
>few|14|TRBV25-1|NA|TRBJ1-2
TGTGCCAGCAGTGAACGTTATGATGGCTATGGCTACACCTTC
CASSERYDGYGYTF
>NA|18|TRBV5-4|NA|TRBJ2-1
TGTGCCAGCAGCTCAGTAGTTTCTGCGGACAGCTCCTACAATGAGCAGTTCTTC
CASSSVVSADSSYNEQFF
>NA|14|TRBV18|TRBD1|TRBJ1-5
TGTGCCAGCTCACCTGGGACAGGAAATCAGCCCCAGCATTTT
CASSPGTGNQPQHF
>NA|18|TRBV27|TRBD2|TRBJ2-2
TGTGCCAGCACTGGACTAGCGGACTTCCTCCGGAACACCGGGGAGCTGTTTTTT
CASTGLADFLRNTGELFF
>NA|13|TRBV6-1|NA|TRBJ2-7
TGTGCCAGCAGTGATCAGGGGGGCTACGAGCAGTACTTC
CASSDQGGYEQYF
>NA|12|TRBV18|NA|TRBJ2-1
TGTGCCAGCTCACCCTATGACAATGAGCAGTTCTTC
CASSPYDNEQFF
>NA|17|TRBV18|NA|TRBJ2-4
TGTGCCAGCTCACCTGGTGGTATGCAGGGGCCCAAAAACATTCAGTACTTC
CASSPGGMQGPKNIQYF
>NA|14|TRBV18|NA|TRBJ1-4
TGTGCCAGCTCACCACCGTCCAGTAATGAAAAACTGTTTTTT
CASSPPSSNEKLFF
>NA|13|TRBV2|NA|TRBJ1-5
TGTGCCTCAGCGTATAGGTTGGGTCAGCCCCAGCATTTT
CASAYRLGQPQHF
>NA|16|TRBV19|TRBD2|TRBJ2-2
TGTGCCAGTACCCTACCGGGACTAGGAAACACCGGGGAGCTGTTTTTT
CASTLPGLGNTGELFF
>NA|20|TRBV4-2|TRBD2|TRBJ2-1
TGTGCCAGCAGTCGCCGACTAGCGGGAGGCTACGAGAGCTCCTACAATGAGCAGTTCTTC
CASSRRLAGGYESSYNEQFF
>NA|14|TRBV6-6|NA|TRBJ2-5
TGTGCCAGCAGTTATGGTGGGAGGTGGGAGACCCAGTACTTC
CASSYGGRWETQYF
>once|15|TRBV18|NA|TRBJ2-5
TGTGCCAGCACTGCCGGCGTTGTGGCCCAAGAGACCCAGTACTTC
CASTAGVVAQETQYF